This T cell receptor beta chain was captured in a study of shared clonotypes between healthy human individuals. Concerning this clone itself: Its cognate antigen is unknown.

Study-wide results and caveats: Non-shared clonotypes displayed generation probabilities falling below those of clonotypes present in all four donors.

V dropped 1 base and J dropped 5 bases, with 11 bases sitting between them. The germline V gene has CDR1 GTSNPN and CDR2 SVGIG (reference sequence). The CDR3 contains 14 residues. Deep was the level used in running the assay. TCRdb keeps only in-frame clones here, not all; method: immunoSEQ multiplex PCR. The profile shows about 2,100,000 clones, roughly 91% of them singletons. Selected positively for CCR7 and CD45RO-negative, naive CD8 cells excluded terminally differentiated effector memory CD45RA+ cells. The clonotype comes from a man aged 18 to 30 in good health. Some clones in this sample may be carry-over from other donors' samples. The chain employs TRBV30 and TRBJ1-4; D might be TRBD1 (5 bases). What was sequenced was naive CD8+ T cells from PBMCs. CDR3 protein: CAWSEGAINEKLFF. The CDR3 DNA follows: TGTGCCTGGAGTGAAGGGGCCATCAATGAAAAACTGTTTTTT.